This entry lists 22 T cell receptor beta chains sequenced from one sample in a study of blood T cells in healthy people across ages. With a J-beta primer mix and a sample-barcoded 5' primer, a second PCR ran about 6 to 11 cycles. TCRdb passed the 5' RACE reads through MiXCR, listing each CDR3 protein once. Among approximately 1.5 million distinct CDR3 sequences listed, 34% were seen once. The sequenced sample was blood. The receptors originated from a woman in her twenties or thirties in good health.

This clonotype was recorded a few times. The chain couples TRBV5-1 to TRBJ1-2; tentative D call: TRBD1 (5 bases). This CDR3 region has 14 residues. Looked up from germline, CDR1 is SGHRS and CDR2 is YFSETQ. The V gene lost 4 bases and the J gene lost 3 bases, with 13 bases spanning the gap. The CDR3 nucleotides read TGCGCCAGCAGCACCCTATCGGGGGACTATGGCTACACCTTC. This translates into CASSTLSGDYGYTF.

This clonotype was detected once. The CDR3 spells CASSQRRVAGGWPDTQYF. CDR3 nucleotide sequence: TGTGCCAGCAGCCAACGCCGGGTAGCGGGAGGGTGGCCAGATACGCAGTATTTT. This chain uses TRBV28 with TRBJ2-3, with 11 bases that match TRBD2. The CDR3 is 18 residues long. The V gene end was trimmed by 6 bases and the J gene end by 4 bases; junction bases not matched to a gene: 15. CDR1 and CDR2 from the germline V gene are MDHEN and SYDVKM. Full variable domain (outside the CDR3, taken from reference TRBV28 and TRBJ2-3): DVKVTQSSRYLVKRTGEKVFLECVQDMDHENMFWYRQDPGLGLRLIYFSYDVKMKEKGDIPEGYSVSREKKERFSLILESASTNQTSMYLCASSQRRVAGGWPDTQYFGPGTRLTVL.

This clonotype was seen only a few times. The V and J genes are TRBV20-1 and TRBJ1-1; D is unclear. The CDR3 runs 12 residues. The V end lost 2 bases, the J end lost 1 base, and 5 bases lay between the germline ends. CDR1 DFQATT and CDR2 SNEGSKA come from the germline V gene (reference sequence). CDR3: CSARRPNTEAFF. CDR3 coding DNA: TGCAGTGCTAGAAGGCCGAACACTGAAGCTTTCTTT.

This clonotype was seen at least ten times. The chain combines TRBV7-2 with TRBJ2-7; 12 bases line up with TRBD2. With 5 bases clipped from V and 5 bases from J, the junction kept 7 bases outside the gene matches. The length of the CDR3 is 15 residues. The germline V gene has CDR1 SGHTA and CDR2 FQGNSA. CDR3 loop: CASSAPTSGSNEQYF. CDR3 coding DNA: TGTGCCAGCAGCGCCCCGACTAGCGGGAGTAACGAGCAGTACTTC.

This sequence joins TRBV11-2 and TRBJ1-4, with TRBD1 identical over 9 bases. The length of the CDR3 is 15 residues. Losses at the gene ends were 4 bases for V and 5 bases for J; bases not matched to a gene: 5. CDR1 is SGHAT and CDR2 is FQNNGV in the germline V gene. The CDR3, as DNA: TGTGCCAGCAGCTCCGGGACAGGGAAAAATGAAAAACTGTTTTTT. Translation: CASSSGTGKNEKLFF.

The chain combines TRBV19 with TRBJ2-2; 11 bases match TRBD2. V dropped 6 bases and J dropped 0; count of bases not matched to a gene: 9. Germline V gene sequence: CDR1 LNHDA, CDR2 SQIVND (reference sequence). The CDR3 has 18 residues. The CDR3 coding sequence is TGTGCCAGTAGGACTAGCGGGGCCCCTATAACGAACACCGGGGAGCTGTTTTTT. It specifies CASRTSGAPITNTGELFF.

This clonotype was observed a single time. The chain is built from TRBV3-1 and TRBJ2-3; 14 nucleotides align to TRBD2. Germline trimming cut 3 bases from V and 4 bases from J; bases unmatched to any gene: 15. The CDR3 length is 20 residues. Per the germline V gene, CDR1 is LGHDT and CDR2 is YNNKEL (reference sequence). DNA of the CDR3: TGTGCCAGCAGCCAGCCCTTGGGGGGGACTAGCGGGAGTTTGGCAGATACGCAGTATTTT. It yields the protein CASSQPLGGTSGSLADTQYF.

The table lists this clonotype with a few counts. J is TRBJ2-7 and V is TRBV6-2 or TRBV6-3, with TRBD2 matching over 10 bases. Germline CDR1 reads MNHEY; CDR2 reads SVGEGT. The CDR3 totals 14 residues. V shed 7 bases and J 5 bases; nucleotides not matched to a gene: 8. The chain's CDR3 is CASISGGAVHEQYF. The CDR3 nucleotides read TGTGCCAGCATCAGCGGGGGGGCGGTCCACGAGCAGTACTTC.

The gene calls are TRBV29-1 and TRBJ2-2, with 12 positions matching TRBD2. The CDR3 consists of 15 residues. The V gene end was trimmed by 2 bases and the J gene end by 7 bases; junction bases not matched to a gene: 5. Germline CDR1 is SQVTM and CDR2 is ANQGSEA. CDR3 region: CSVEPSGGASGELFF. CDR3 bases: TGCAGCGTTGAACCTAGCGGGGGGGCCAGCGGGGAGCTGTTTTTT.

This clonotype was recorded only once. This rearrangement joins TRBV20-1 to TRBJ2-1, with TRBD2 matching over 9 bases. This CDR3 region has 13 residues. Germline V gene lookup returns CDR1 DFQATT and CDR2 SNEGSKA (reference sequence). The V and J ends lost 6 bases and 8 bases, in that order; junction bases with no gene match: 8. The CDR3 sequence is CSARRGGADEQFF. CDR3 in DNA: TGCAGTGCCCGACGCGGGGGGGCGGATGAGCAGTTCTTC.

This clonotype has a handful of counts. The V and J genes are TRBV15 and TRBJ2-1; 9 bases agree with TRBD1. The CDR3 has 16 amino acids. The ends lost 1 base at V and 3 bases at J; junction bases unmatched: 4. The germline V gene encodes CDR1 LNHNV and CDR2 YYDKDF (reference sequence). The CDR3 loop reads CATSRVGQGLYNEQFF. Here the CDR3 DNA reads TGTGCCACCAGCAGAGTCGGACAGGGGCTCTACAATGAGCAGTTCTTC.

With regard to this clonotype: This may stem from a read error, because a much larger clone lies one nucleotide away. V usage is TRBV20-1 and J usage is TRBJ1-2; D remains unclear. The CDR3 contains 14 residues. Germline assignment: CDR1 DFQATT and CDR2 SNEGSKA (reference sequence). The CDR3 DNA reads TGCAGTGCTAGAGATACGCAGGTGACTTATGGCCACACCTTC. This encodes CSARDTQVTYGHTF.

V is TRBV6-6 and J is TRBJ1-2; D not resolved. Germline V lookup: CDR1 MNHNY, CDR2 SVGAGI (reference sequence). V dropped 6 bases and J dropped 0 bases, with 14 bases sitting between them. CDR3 length: 15 residues. CDR3 loop: CASRKTRDSNYGYTF. DNA for the CDR3: TGTGCCAGCAGGAAGACAAGGGATTCTAACTATGGCTACACCTTC.

This chain joins TRBV3-1 and TRBJ2-1; 12 positions agree with TRBD2. After removal of 4 bases from V and 8 bases from J, the junction contained 9 bases not matched to a gene. This CDR3 has 16 residues. In germline, CDR1 is LGHDT, CDR2 YNNKEL (reference sequence). Written as DNA, the CDR3 is TGTGCCAGCAGCCTTAGACTAGCGGGGGAGTTCTATGAGCAGTTCTTC. Encoded protein: CASSLRLAGEFYEQFF.

Ten or more counts support this clonotype. At one end the junction does not follow the germline gene, possibly because of a read error. This chain uses TRBV5-1 with TRBJ2-1; 12 bases match TRBD2. The CDR3 loop spans 15 amino acids. Germline lookup yields CDR1 SGHRS and CDR2 YFSETQ. CDR3 in DNA: TGTGCCAGCAGCTCTGGACTAGCGGGGTACAATGAGCAGTTCTTC. This gives the protein CASSSGLAGYNEQFF.

The chain is built from TRBV10-3 and TRBJ2-1; D unclear. V was clipped by 4 bases and J by 8 bases, with 9 bases between them. Looked up from germline, CDR1 is ENHRY and CDR2 is SYGVKD. The CDR3 spans 12 residues. CDR3 nucleotide sequence: TGTGCCATCAGTGCGACGGCCTATGAGCAGTTCTTC. This encodes CAISATAYEQFF.

V is TRBV20-1 and J is TRBJ2-5; 8 bases fit TRBD1. V lost 5 bases, J lost 11 bases, and 10 bases stayed unmatched. CDR1 and CDR2 (germline): DFQATT, SNEGSKA (reference sequence). The CDR3 consists of 12 residues. The CDR3 DNA sequence: TGCAGTGCTGTTAACAGGGGGGATAAGCAGTACTTC. Translation gives CSAVNRGDKQYF.

The chain recombines TRBV13 with TRBJ2-1; 9 bases align to TRBD2. Per the germline V gene, CDR1 is PRHDT and CDR2 is FYEKMQ (reference sequence). The CDR3 extends over 19 amino acids. V lost 3 bases and J lost 5; bases outside the gene matches: 17. For the CDR3, the DNA is TGTGCCAGCAGCTTTGGGACTAGCTGGACCCAGGACATTAACAATGAGCAGTTCTTC. This codes for CASSFGTSWTQDINNEQFF.

The sample holds a few counts of this clonotype. This chain uses TRBV12-3 or TRBV12-4 with TRBJ1-3; TRBD1 matches at 8 bases. Trimming cost V 4 bases and J 1 base; bases outside gene matches: 3. The CDR3 runs to 15 residues. The CDR3 DNA is TGTGCCAGCAGTTCTACAGGGGGATCTGGAAACACCATATATTTT. This translates into CASSSTGGSGNTIYF.

V gene TRBV30 combines with J gene TRBJ2-3, with TRBD2 identical over 9 bases. The germline V gene has CDR1 GTSNPN and CDR2 SVGIG (reference sequence). This CDR3 is 14 amino acids long. J lost 4 bases, V lost 4 bases, and 6 bases had no gene match. The CDR3 region is CAWTSSGKSDTQYF. CDR3 sequence (DNA): TGTGCCTGGACATCTAGCGGGAAGTCAGATACGCAGTATTTT.

The rearrangement uses TRBV20-1 and TRBJ1-2; unclear D gene. In germline, CDR1 is DFQATT, CDR2 SNEGSKA (reference sequence). CDR3 length: 14 amino acids. V was pared by 5 bases and J by 6 bases, with 19 bases between. CDR3 sequence: CSAWQRPYPHGYTF. The CDR3, as DNA: TGCAGTGCTTGGCAGAGACCCTACCCCCATGGCTACACCTTC.

The chain is built from TRBV7-9 and TRBJ2-2, with 7 bases matching TRBD1. The CDR3 is 14 residues long. The ends lost 4 bases at V and 5 bases at J; junction bases unmatched: 4. The germline V gene has CDR1 SEHNR and CDR2 FQNEAQ (reference sequence). The CDR3, as DNA: TGTGCCAGCAGCTCGGACAGGAGAACCGGGGAGCTGTTTTTT. This sequence encodes CASSSDRRTGELFF.